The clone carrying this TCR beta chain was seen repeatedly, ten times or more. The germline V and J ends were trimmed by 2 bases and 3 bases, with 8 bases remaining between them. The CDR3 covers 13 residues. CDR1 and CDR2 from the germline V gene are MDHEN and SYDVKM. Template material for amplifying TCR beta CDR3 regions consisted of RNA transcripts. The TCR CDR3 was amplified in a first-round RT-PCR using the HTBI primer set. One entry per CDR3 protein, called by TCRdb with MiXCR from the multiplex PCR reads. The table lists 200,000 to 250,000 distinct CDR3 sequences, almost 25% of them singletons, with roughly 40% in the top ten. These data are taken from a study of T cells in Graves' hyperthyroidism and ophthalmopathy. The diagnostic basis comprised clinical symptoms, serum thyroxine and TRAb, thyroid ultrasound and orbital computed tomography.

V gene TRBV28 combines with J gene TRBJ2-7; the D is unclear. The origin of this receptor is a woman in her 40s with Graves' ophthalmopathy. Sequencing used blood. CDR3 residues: CASSLPGGYEQYF. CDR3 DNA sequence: TGTGCCAGCAGTTTACCCGGTGGCTACGAGCAGTACTTC. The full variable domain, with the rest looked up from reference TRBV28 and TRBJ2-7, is DVKVTQSSRYLVKRTGEKVFLECVQDMDHENMFWYRQDPGLGLRLIYFSYDVKMKEKGDIPEGYSVSREKKERFSLILESASTNQTSMYLCASSLPGGYEQYFGPGTRLTVT.